Listed below are T cell receptor beta chains from one sample, sequenced in a study of cytotoxic CD8 clonotypes in ibrutinib-treated CLL. Produced via immunoSEQ multiplex PCR; TCRdb's table is partial and in-frame only. This repertoire shows approximately 150,000 clones, about 88% found once; its top ten account for 3%. The specimen comprised PBMCs, sampled at disease progression, from a patient treated with ibrutinib. The receptors stem from a human donor with chronic lymphocytic leukemia. CDR3s include the opening cysteine and the closing phenylalanine or tryptophan. D genes are given only for firm matches.

D gene | J gene | V gene | CDR3 protein
TRBD2 | TRBJ2-3 | TRBV5-4 | CASSFWTSGRGIDTQYF
TRBD2 | TRBJ2-1 | TRBV28 | CASRPWDMREGGGSYNEQFF
TRBD1 | TRBJ2-1 | TRBV11-3 | CASSTGQGRHEQFF
- | TRBJ1-1 | TRBV5-1 | CASSLVGTENTEAFF
- | TRBJ2-7 | TRBV9 | CASSVVPGTPRYEQYF
TRBD1 | TRBJ2-7 | TRBV6-6 | CASSPGTGWYEQYF
- | TRBJ2-7 | TRBV2 | CASSLGTGVYEQYF
TRBD1 | TRBJ1-1 | TRBV19 | CASSIDGTVMNTEAFF
- | TRBJ1-3 | TRBV18 | CASSPGNPSGNTIYF
- | TRBJ2-1 | TRBV19 | CASSTSVTGQTHYNEQFF